This T cell receptor (beta chain) was sequenced for a study of blood T cell repertoires in COVID-19 (dated by TCRdb to 2020 to 2022). About the full investigation: The collaborator samples originated in the United States, Italy and Spain and spanned the acute and convalescent phases of COVID-19. Samples were obtained from the ongoing ImmuneRACE study (first 160 participants) and from 1,200 or so subjects provided by 6 global collaborators. The material from the prospective study consisted of cDNA or gDNA derived from T cells, B-cell-depleted T cells, or PBMCs. The repertoires were released in a freely available public database meant as a resource for research on the immune response to SARS-CoV-2. Where HLA class I and class II types were available, the types were taken from metadata supplied by the sample provider, not from assay-based typing. Nearly every sample came with metadata listing a de-identified subject ID, COVID-19 status, age in years and sex. Subjects who had been exposed to COVID-19, were actively infected with it, or had recovered from it provided the deeply sampled blood TCRbeta repertoires that made up the dataset.

In regard to this clone: Its recognized antigen is unknown. It has no much larger one-base neighbor in the sample; base qualities were not kept.

CDR1 and CDR2 were assigned from the germline V gene (reference sequence) as MNHEY and SMNVEV. V has 5 bases trimmed and J has 5 bases trimmed; junction bases matching no gene number 5. From the cysteine up to the phenylalanine, the CDR3 has a length of 13 residues. The CDR3 DNA has 39 bases and is translated from base 1. Each collaborating institution followed its own protocols to collect whole blood in K2EDTA tubes. For TCRbeta analysis, collaborators shipped samples in one of three forms: frozen whole blood, isolated PBMCs, or DNA extracted from either of those sample types. General study outcomes and caveats: How much clinical and demographic metadata was included differed by source and by participant, and the metadata was provided uncurated.

TCRbeta CDR3 regions were amplified from genomic DNA using the immunoSEQ Assay, a bias-controlled multiplex PCR. As for the authors' bioinformatics: The number of nucleated cells in each sample was estimated by amplification of reference gene primers within the assay. To quantify the absolute abundance of each unique TCRbeta CDR3 rearrangement, sequence reads were collapsed and filtered. For each sample, productive Simpson clonality was calculated by taking the square root of Simpson's diversity index across productive rearrangements. Imported from immuneACCESS, the table was reduced by TCRdb to in-frame sequences with V and J called. These copies leave out some clones; in studies compared against another copy, an unresolved V gene accounts for under half, and the cause of the remainder is not known. The V and J calls and the clone size are those of that table, but D and trimming were determined from the DNA. Here the sample has about 51,000 clones; roughly 84% occur a single time. The ten largest clones capture about 4.2% of the sample.

This chain joins TRBV27 to TRBJ1-1; 7 central nucleotides agree with TRBD1. The receptor's source is a man older than 75 with active COVID-19. The sequenced sample consisted of peripheral blood. The DNA reads as follows: TGTGCCAGCAGTCCGGACAGGTATACTGAAGCTTTCTTT. Protein translation: CASSPDRYTEAFF.